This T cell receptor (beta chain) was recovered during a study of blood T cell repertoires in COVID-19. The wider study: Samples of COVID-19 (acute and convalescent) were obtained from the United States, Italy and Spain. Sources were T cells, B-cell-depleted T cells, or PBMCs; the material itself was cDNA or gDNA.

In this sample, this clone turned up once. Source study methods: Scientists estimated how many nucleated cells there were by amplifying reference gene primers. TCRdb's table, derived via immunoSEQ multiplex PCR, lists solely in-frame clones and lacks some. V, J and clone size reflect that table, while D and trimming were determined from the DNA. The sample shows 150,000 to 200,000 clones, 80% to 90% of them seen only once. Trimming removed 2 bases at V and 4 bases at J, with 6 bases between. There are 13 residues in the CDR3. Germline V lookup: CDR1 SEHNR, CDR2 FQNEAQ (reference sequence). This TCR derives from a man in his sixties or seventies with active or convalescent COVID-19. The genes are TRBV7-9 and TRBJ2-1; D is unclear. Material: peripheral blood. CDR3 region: CASSLLTYNEQFF. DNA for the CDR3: TGTGCCAGCAGCTTACTGACTTACAATGAGCAGTTCTTC.